What follows is one T cell receptor (beta chain) and its context. This record comes from a study of cytomegalovirus exposure and HLA in healthy donors. The PCR contained 60 Vbeta and 13 Jbeta primers. TCRdb's copy holds only in-frame clones and misses some; the assay was immunoSEQ multiplex PCR. In total, the table holds over 100,000 clones. The CDR3 loop spans 13 amino acids. Between the trimmed V and J ends, which lost 3 bases and 0 bases, there was a span of 6 bases. Germline assignment: CDR1 MDHEN and CDR2 SYDVKM. This sequence was found in a woman in her forties in good health and CMV-seropositive. The material sequenced was PBMCs. The chain links TRBV28 to TRBJ2-7; no reliable D call. CDR3 sequence: CASSFFRSYEQYF. The CDR3 DNA reads TGTGCCAGCAGTTTCTTCCGCTCCTACGAGCAGTACTTC. Looking up the rest from reference TRBV28 and TRBJ2-7 gives the full variable domain: DVKVTQSSRYLVKRTGEKVFLECVQDMDHENMFWYRQDPGLGLRLIYFSYDVKMKEKGDIPEGYSVSREKKERFSLILESASTNQTSMYLCASSFFRSYEQYFGPGTRLTVT.